This record concerns one TCR beta chain sequence. The repertoire was sequenced with immunoSEQ multiplex PCR; TCRdb's copy has only in-frame clones and lacks some. The sample holds 300,000 to 450,000 clones, 88% seen once. The sample belongs to a study of blood T cell repertoires in COVID-19. The CDR3 is 15 amino acids. Germline V gene data show CDR1 as WNHNN and CDR2 as SYGVQD (reference sequence). V shed 7 bases and J 0 bases; nucleotides not matched to a gene: 3. The cohort comprised adults aged about 18 to 100 years residing in approximately 25 US areas. What the recovered Cohort 3 donors had was two negative PCRs, clearance, or symptom resolution.

The V call is TRBV10-1, the J call TRBJ1-3; 10 nucleotides align to TRBD1. Sequencing was done on a sample of PBMCs or T cells enriched from blood (not recorded which). The receptor comes from a young woman who had recovered from COVID-19. The CDR3 nucleotides read TGCGCCAGCACCCGGGACAGGGGCTCTGGAAACACCATATATTTT. Translated, it gives CASTRDRGSGNTIYF.